The 28 T cell receptor beta chains below were found in one sample sequenced in a study of T cells after yellow fever vaccination. TCRdb itself ran the 5' RACE reads through MiXCR, one entry per CDR3 protein. The sample lists approximately 90,000 distinct CDR3 sequences, roughly 14% occurring once. Source: CD8+ T cells not binding an NS4B(214-222) dextramer, sorted from PBMCs, taken roughly 23 days after the first yellow fever vaccination. All receptors derive from a man between 18 and 29 years old who received the YFV17D yellow fever vaccine.

This clonotype was picked up many times. This chain joins TRBV12-3 or TRBV12-4 and TRBJ2-6; D unclear. CDR3 length: 14 residues. The V end was cut by 5 bases, the J end by 4 bases, with 9 bases between. The CDR3 loop reads CASSPLSGANVLTF. The DNA of the CDR3 is TGTGCCAGCAGTCCGTTGTCCGGGGCCAACGTCCTGACTTTC.

This clonotype was counted a single time. The gene calls are TRBV2 and TRBJ2-7, with TRBD2 matching 8 bases. V lost 7 bases to trimming and J lost 6 bases; unmatched junction nucleotides: 11. CDR1 and CDR2 from the germline V gene are SNHLY and FYNNEI. This CDR3 has 14 residues. CDR3 in DNA: TGTGCCAGCATTCCACTAGCGGCGGTTCTCGAGCAGTACGTC. Its translation is CASIPLAAVLEQYV.

This clonotype was counted between two and nine times. The J gene is TRBJ2-7, the V gene TRBV15, with unresolved D. The CDR3 spans 14 residues. V was trimmed by 0 bases and J by 0 bases, leaving 6 bases between them. From germline, CDR1 is LNHNV and CDR2 YYDKDF (reference sequence). DNA for the CDR3: TGTGCCACCAGCAGAGACGGTAGCTCCTACGAGCAGTACTTC. It specifies CATSRDGSSYEQYF. Based on the CDR3 plus reference TRBV15 and TRBJ2-7, the full variable domain is DAMVIQNPRYQVTQFGKPVTLSCSQTLNHNVMYWYQQKSSQAPKLLFHYYDKDFNNEADTPDNFQSRRPNTSFCFLDIRSPGLGDTAMYLCATSRDGSSYEQYFGPGTRLTVT.

At least ten counts were recorded for this clonotype. The chain uses TRBV6-5 and TRBJ2-7, with D possibly matching TRBD2 (6 bases). The CDR3 contains 15 residues. Germline CDR1 and CDR2: MNHEY and SVGAGI. Trimming shortened V by 6 bases and J by 0 bases, and 15 bases separated the two germline ends. CDR3 coding DNA: TGTGCCAGCAGCTTAGGGACTCCGAGCTCCTACGAGCAGTACTTC. Its protein product is CASSLGTPSSYEQYF.

This chain connects TRBV27 to TRBJ1-5; D is undetermined. V lost 3 bases, J lost 0 bases, and 3 bases lay in between. The germline CDR1 and CDR2 sequences are MNHEY and SMNVEV (reference sequence). This CDR3 is built from 13 residues. This CDR3 reads CASSFRSNQPQHF. CDR3 nucleotide sequence: TGTGCCAGCAGTTTCCGTAGCAATCAGCCCCAGCATTTT.

The V and J genes are TRBV12-3 or TRBV12-4 and TRBJ1-2; weak D call: TRBD1 (6 bases). V was trimmed by 3 bases and J by 2 bases, leaving 10 bases between them. The CDR3 runs 14 residues. CDR3 in amino acids: CASSLWGANYGYTF. CDR3 nucleotide sequence: TGTGCCAGCAGTTTGTGGGGGGCCAACTATGGCTACACCTTC.

This clonotype was detected a few times. This sequence joins TRBV18 and TRBJ2-7, with D tentatively TRBD2 (6 bases). This CDR3 is 13 amino acids long. The V gene lost 2 bases and the J gene lost 4 bases, with 9 bases spanning the gap. Germline values: CDR1 KGHSH, CDR2 LQKENI. CDR3 sequence reads: CASSPGAGYEQYV. CDR3 nucleotides: TGTGCCAGCTCACCAGGGGCGGGATACGAGCAGTACGTC.

The gene calls are TRBV27 and TRBJ2-3, with D perhaps TRBD2 (6 bases). The V and J ends lost 6 bases and 2 bases respectively, with 15 bases between them. The germline CDR1 and CDR2 sequences are MNHEY and SMNVEV (reference sequence). This CDR3 contains 15 residues. CDR3 coding DNA: TGTGCCAGCAGCCAACTAGCAGGGATCACAGATACGCAGTATTTT. Translating gives CASSQLAGITDTQYF.

This clonotype was found many times. This chain uses TRBV29-1 with TRBJ2-1, with no clear D. Germline values: CDR1 SQVTM, CDR2 ANQGSEA. CDR3 length: 14 amino acids. Trimming stripped 3 bases from V and 0 bases from J, with 9 bases between. The CDR3 here is CSVETASSYNEQFF. CDR3 coding DNA: TGCAGCGTTGAGACTGCCAGCTCCTACAATGAGCAGTTCTTC.

This clonotype was seen more than once but under ten times. V is TRBV20-1 and J is TRBJ2-1, with TRBD2 matching 10 bases. The CDR3 spans 18 residues. Per the germline V gene, CDR1 is DFQATT and CDR2 is SNEGSKA (reference sequence). Unmatched junction bases numbered 14, after V lost 1 base and J lost 5 bases. CDR3 DNA sequence: TGCAGTGCTAGAGTTGAGGCTAGCGGGGGCCCAAGGGACAATGAGCAGTTCTTC. This gives the protein CSARVEASGGPRDNEQFF.

This clonotype was recorded a few times. CDR3: CASSVGASEGSPLHF. The CDR3 DNA follows: TGTGCCAGCAGCGTAGGTGCCTCCGAGGGTTCACCCCTCCACTTT. The genes are TRBV9 and TRBJ1-6; D is ambiguous. Per germline, CDR1 SGDLS and CDR2 YYNGEE. Trimming removed 0 bases from V and 9 bases from J, with 13 bases in between. This CDR3 has 15 residues. Based on the CDR3 plus reference TRBV9 and TRBJ1-6, the full variable domain is DSGVTQTPKHLITATGQRVTLRCSPRSGDLSVYWYQQSLDQGLQFLIQYYNGEERAKGNILERFSAQQFPDLHSELNLSSLELGDSALYFCASSVGASEGSPLHFGNGTRLTVT.

V is TRBV6-5 and J is TRBJ2-5, with TRBD1 matching 9 bases. Germline lookup yields CDR1 MNHEY and CDR2 SVGAGI. V lost 0 bases, J lost 4 bases, and 3 bases stayed unmatched. CDR3 length: 15 amino acids. The CDR3 is CASSYSGQGVETQYF. The CDR3 coding sequence is TGTGCCAGCAGTTACTCGGGACAGGGTGTAGAGACCCAGTACTTC.

This chain connects TRBV25-1 to TRBJ2-2, with D perhaps matching TRBD2 (5 bases). CDR3 length: 16 residues. V lost 3 bases and J lost 3, with 14 bases in between. Germline values: CDR1 MGHDK, CDR2 SYGVNS. The CDR3 loop is CASSDFRVGDTGELFF. The CDR3 DNA sequence: TGTGCCAGCAGTGATTTTCGGGTCGGGGACACCGGGGAGCTGTTTTTT.

CDR3 DNA sequence: TGTGCCAGCAGCTGGGACTGGCCCTCTGGGGCCAACGTCCTGACTTTC. Protein sequence: CASSWDWPSGANVLTF. The rearrangement links TRBV7-8 to TRBJ2-6; TRBD2 might be the D (6 bases). In germline, CDR1 is SGHVS, CDR2 FQNEAQ. The CDR3 is 16 amino acids. Trimming left V 4 bases short and J 0 bases short, with 10 bases between.

This clonotype was counted between two and nine times. The J gene is TRBJ2-2, the V gene TRBV30; tentative D call: TRBD2 (6 bases). Germline assignment: CDR1 GTSNPN and CDR2 SVGIG (reference sequence). The V and J ends lost 7 bases and 3 bases respectively, with 18 bases between them. The CDR3 loop spans 15 amino acids. CDR3 region: CASSRGAGHTGELFF. The CDR3 DNA reads as TGTGCCTCCTCCCGCGGGGCGGGACACACCGGGGAGCTGTTTTTT.

The V gene is TRBV6-5, the J gene TRBJ2-7; D is undetermined. V dropped 2 bases and J dropped 0 bases, with 11 bases sitting between them. The CDR3 has 15 residues. Germline V gene lookup returns CDR1 MNHEY and CDR2 SVGAGI. The DNA for the CDR3 is TGTGCCAGCAGTTACCTGCCGGAGAGCTCCTACGAGCAGTACTTC. Encoded protein: CASSYLPESSYEQYF.

The chain is built from TRBV4-3 and TRBJ2-3, with 9 nucleotides matching TRBD2. V was pared by 1 base and J by 4 bases, with 6 bases of the junction left unmatched. CDR3 length equals 16 residues. The V gene's germline CDR1 is LGHNA and CDR2 YSLEER. This chain's CDR3 is CASSQGVAGVSDTQYF. CDR3 coding DNA: TGCGCCAGCAGCCAAGGGGTAGCGGGGGTTTCAGATACGCAGTATTTT.

CDR3 residues: CASSPPLGGTEQFF. CDR3 DNA: TGTGCCAGCAGCCCTCCCCTTGGGGGGACAGAGCAGTTCTTC. The genes are TRBV9 and TRBJ2-1, with D possibly being TRBD1 or TRBD2 (6 bases each). Trimming pared 4 bases from V and 10 bases from J, leaving 18 bases between. CDR3 length equals 14 residues. Per germline, CDR1 SGDLS and CDR2 YYNGEE.

V usage is TRBV24-1 and J usage is TRBJ2-5; unclear D gene. This CDR3 is 13 amino acids long. Germline V gene data show CDR1 as KGHDR and CDR2 as SFDVKD. The V end was cut by 5 bases, the J end by 1 base, with 7 bases between. The CDR3 region is CATSAAFQETQYF. For the CDR3, the DNA is TGTGCCACCAGTGCTGCGTTCCAAGAGACCCAGTACTTC.

Remarks on this clonotype: This clone may be a read error of a much larger clone one base away. This chain links TRBV29-1 with TRBJ1-2, with D maybe TRBD1 (6 bases). CDR1 and CDR2 from the germline V gene are SQVTM and ANQGSEA. The CDR3 loop spans 16 amino acids. The DNA for the CDR3 is TGCAGCGTTGTCCCGAGGGGGAGAGGAACTAAATATGGCTACACCTTC. It is translated as CSVVPRGRGTKYGYTF.

The chain has TRBV4-1 and TRBJ2-1; 10 positions match TRBD2. This CDR3 region has 16 residues. Germline assignment: CDR1 MGHRA and CDR2 YSYEKL. The V gene end was trimmed by 0 bases and the J gene end by 10 bases; junction bases not matched to a gene: 9. CDR3: CASSQDSSGGAREQFF. The CDR3, as DNA: TGCGCCAGCAGCCAAGATTCCAGCGGGGGGGCCCGGGAGCAGTTCTTC.

The V gene is TRBV27, the J gene TRBJ1-2, with TRBD1 as a possible D gene (5 bases). The CDR3 has 15 amino acids. The germline V and J ends were trimmed by 2 bases and 4 bases, with 14 bases remaining between them. Germline values: CDR1 MNHEY, CDR2 SMNVEV (reference sequence). CDR3 nucleotide sequence: TGTGCCAGCAGTTTAAGGGCAGGGTCAGCCTATGGCTACACCTTC. Amino acid sequence: CASSLRAGSAYGYTF.

This clonotype was detected only a few times. The chain carries TRBV12-3 or TRBV12-4 and TRBJ1-2; no reliable D call. The CDR3 runs to 13 residues. Trimming removed 2 bases from V and 4 bases from J, with 8 bases in between. CDR3 protein: CASSLSGSYGYTF. CDR3 bases: TGTGCCAGCAGTTTATCCGGAAGCTATGGCTACACCTTC.

The sample holds many counts of this clonotype. The chain links TRBV12-3 or TRBV12-4 to TRBJ2-2; D call uncertain. Trimming took 5 bases from V and 4 from J, leaving 14 bases between them. The CDR3 covers 15 residues. This CDR3 is CASSPTRGGTGELFF. The DNA for the CDR3 is TGTGCCAGCAGTCCCACCCGCGGCGGCACCGGGGAGCTGTTTTTT.

The rearrangement links TRBV15 to TRBJ2-1, with 13 bases identical to TRBD2. The V gene end was trimmed by 0 bases and the J gene end by 6 bases; junction bases not matched to a gene: 2. Germline V gene sequence: CDR1 LNHNV, CDR2 YYDKDF (reference sequence). The CDR3 loop spans 16 amino acids. This chain's CDR3 is CATSREGLAGVNEQFF. The CDR3 DNA reads as TGTGCCACCAGCAGAGAAGGACTAGCGGGGGTCAATGAGCAGTTCTTC.

This clonotype was picked up a small number of times. V gene TRBV13 combines with J gene TRBJ2-7; 10 bases align to TRBD1. V lost 5 bases to trimming and J lost 2 bases; unmatched junction nucleotides: 9. The CDR3 is made up of 16 amino acids. Germline loops: CDR1 PRHDT, CDR2 FYEKMQ (reference sequence). The CDR3 region has the DNA TGTGCCAGCAGCGGAACCGGGACAGGGGTTCCCTACGAGCAGTACTTC. Protein sequence: CASSGTGTGVPYEQYF.

This clonotype was observed at least ten times. The chain joins TRBV5-8 to TRBJ2-7; perhaps TRBD2 as D (5 bases). CDR1 is SGHTS and CDR2 is YDEGEE in the germline V gene. The CDR3 runs to 13 residues. V was clipped by 4 bases and J by 2 bases, with 10 bases between them. The CDR3 DNA is TGTGCCAGCAGCCCCCCCGGGGCCTACGAGCAGTACTTC. Translating gives CASSPPGAYEQYF.

This sequence joins TRBV3-1 and TRBJ2-3, with D perhaps given as TRBD1 or TRBD2 (5 bases each). Germline loops: CDR1 LGHDT, CDR2 YNNKEL (reference sequence). Trimming removed 4 bases at V and 0 bases at J, with 11 bases between. The CDR3 runs to 15 residues. CDR3 sequence (DNA): TGTGCCAGCAGCCCAGCGGACACCAGCACAGATACGCAGTATTTT. It specifies CASSPADTSTDTQYF.